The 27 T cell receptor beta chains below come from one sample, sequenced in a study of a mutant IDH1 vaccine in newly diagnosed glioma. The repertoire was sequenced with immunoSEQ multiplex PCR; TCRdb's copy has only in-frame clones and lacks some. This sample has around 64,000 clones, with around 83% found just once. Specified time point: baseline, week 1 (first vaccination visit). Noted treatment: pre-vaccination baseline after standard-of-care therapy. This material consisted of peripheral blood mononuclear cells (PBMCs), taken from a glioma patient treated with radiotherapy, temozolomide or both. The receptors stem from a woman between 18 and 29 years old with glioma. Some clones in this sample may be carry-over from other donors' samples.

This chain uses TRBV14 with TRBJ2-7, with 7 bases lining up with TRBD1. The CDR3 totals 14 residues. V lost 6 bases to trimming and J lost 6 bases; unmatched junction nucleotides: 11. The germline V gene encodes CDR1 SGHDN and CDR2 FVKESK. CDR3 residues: CASSSRTGLSEQYF. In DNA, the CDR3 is TGTGCCAGCAGTTCAAGGACAGGCCTCTCCGAGCAGTACTTC.

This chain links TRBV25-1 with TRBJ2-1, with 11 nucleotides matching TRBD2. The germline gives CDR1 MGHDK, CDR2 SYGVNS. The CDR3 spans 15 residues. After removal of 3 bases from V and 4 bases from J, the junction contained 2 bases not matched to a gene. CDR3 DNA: TGTGCCAGCAGTGAGACTAGCGGGATTTACAATGAGCAGTTCTTC. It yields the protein CASSETSGIYNEQFF.

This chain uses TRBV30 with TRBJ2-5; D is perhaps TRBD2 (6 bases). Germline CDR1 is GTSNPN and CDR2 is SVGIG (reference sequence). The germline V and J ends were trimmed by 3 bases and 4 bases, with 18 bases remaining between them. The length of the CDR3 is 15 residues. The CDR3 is CAWRPGLTPAETQYF. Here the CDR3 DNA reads TGTGCCTGGAGGCCGGGACTTACTCCGGCAGAGACCCAGTACTTC.

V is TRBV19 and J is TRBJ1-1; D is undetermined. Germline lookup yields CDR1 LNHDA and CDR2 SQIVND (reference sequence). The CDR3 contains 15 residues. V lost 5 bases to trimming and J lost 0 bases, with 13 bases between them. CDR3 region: CASSRADLMNTEAFF. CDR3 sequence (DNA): TGTGCCAGTAGTCGGGCGGACCTTATGAACACTGAAGCTTTCTTT.

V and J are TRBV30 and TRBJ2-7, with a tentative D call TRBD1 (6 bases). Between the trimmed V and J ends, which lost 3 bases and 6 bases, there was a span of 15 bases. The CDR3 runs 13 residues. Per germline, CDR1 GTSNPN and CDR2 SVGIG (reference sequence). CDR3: CAWSILQGREQYF. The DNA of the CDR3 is TGTGCCTGGAGCATCTTACAGGGCCGCGAGCAGTACTTC.

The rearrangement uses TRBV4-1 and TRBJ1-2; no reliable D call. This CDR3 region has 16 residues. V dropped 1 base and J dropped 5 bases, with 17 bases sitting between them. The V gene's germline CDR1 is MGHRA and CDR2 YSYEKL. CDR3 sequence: CASSQGARPGYYGYTF. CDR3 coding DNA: TGCGCCAGCAGCCAAGGGGCCAGGCCGGGATATTATGGCTACACCTTC.

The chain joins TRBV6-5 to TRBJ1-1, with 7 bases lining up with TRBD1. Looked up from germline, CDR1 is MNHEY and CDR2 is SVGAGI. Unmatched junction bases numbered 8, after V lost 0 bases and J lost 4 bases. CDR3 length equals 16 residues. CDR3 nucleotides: TGTGCCAGCAGTTACTCGCTGACAGGGATTTTCACTGAAGCTTTCTTT. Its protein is CASSYSLTGIFTEAFF.

Here the CDR3 reads CASSGTSGSTNTGELFF. The CDR3 DNA follows: TGTGCCAGCAGTGGGACTAGCGGGAGCACTAACACCGGGGAGCTGTTTTTT. This chain connects TRBV25-1 to TRBJ2-2, with TRBD2 identical over 13 bases. CDR1 is MGHDK and CDR2 is SYGVNS in the germline V gene. V was pared by 4 bases and J by 2 bases, with 4 bases of the junction left unmatched. This CDR3 is 17 amino acids long.

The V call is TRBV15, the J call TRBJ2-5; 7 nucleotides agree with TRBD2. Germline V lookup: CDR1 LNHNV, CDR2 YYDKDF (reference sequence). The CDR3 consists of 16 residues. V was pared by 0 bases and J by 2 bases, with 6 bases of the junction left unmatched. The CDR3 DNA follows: TGTGCCACCAGCAGAGATCGGGTGCGGGGGCAAGAGACCCAGTACTTC. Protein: CATSRDRVRGQETQYF. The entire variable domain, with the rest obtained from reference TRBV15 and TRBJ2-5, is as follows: DAMVIQNPRYQVTQFGKPVTLSCSQTLNHNVMYWYQQKSSQAPKLLFHYYDKDFNNEADTPDNFQSRRPNTSFCFLDIRSPGLGDTAMYLCATSRDRVRGQETQYFGPGTRLLVL.

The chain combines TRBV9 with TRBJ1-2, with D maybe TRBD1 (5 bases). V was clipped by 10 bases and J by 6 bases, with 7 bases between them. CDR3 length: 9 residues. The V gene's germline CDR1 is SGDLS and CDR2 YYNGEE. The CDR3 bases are TGTGCCGGGGGGGATGGCTACACCTTC. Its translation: CAGGDGYTF.

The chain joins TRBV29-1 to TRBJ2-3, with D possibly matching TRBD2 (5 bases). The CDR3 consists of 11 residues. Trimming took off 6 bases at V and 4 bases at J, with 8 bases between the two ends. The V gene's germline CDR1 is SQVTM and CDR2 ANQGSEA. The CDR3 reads CSVAVPDTQYF. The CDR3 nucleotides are TGCAGCGTAGCGGTCCCAGATACGCAGTATTTT.

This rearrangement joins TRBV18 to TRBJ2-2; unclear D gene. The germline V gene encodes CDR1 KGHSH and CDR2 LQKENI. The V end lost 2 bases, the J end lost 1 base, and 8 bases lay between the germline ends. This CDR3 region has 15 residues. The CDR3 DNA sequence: TGTGCCAGCTCACCAAGACTGCAGAACACCGGGGAGCTGTTTTTT. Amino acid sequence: CASSPRLQNTGELFF.

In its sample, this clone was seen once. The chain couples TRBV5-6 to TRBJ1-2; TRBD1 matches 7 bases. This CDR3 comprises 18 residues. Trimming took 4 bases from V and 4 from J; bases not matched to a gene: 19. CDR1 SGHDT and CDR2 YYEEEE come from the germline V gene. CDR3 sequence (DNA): TGTGCCAGCAGCACCAACTTCGGGCTCTGGGCAGGGGGCTATGGCTACACCTTC. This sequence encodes CASSTNFGLWAGGYGYTF.

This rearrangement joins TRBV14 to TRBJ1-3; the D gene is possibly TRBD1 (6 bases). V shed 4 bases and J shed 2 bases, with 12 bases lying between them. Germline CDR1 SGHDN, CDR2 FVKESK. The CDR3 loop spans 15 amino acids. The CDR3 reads CASSRSGQPGNTIYF. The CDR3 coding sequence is TGTGCCAGCAGCCGATCCGGACAGCCTGGAAACACCATATATTTT.

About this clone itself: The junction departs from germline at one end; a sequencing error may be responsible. The CDR3 protein is CASSSPGQGIGANYGHTF. In nucleotides, the CDR3 is TGTGCCAGCAGCTCCCCGGGACAGGGGATTGGGGCTAACTATGGCCACACCTTC. The chain couples TRBV5-4 to TRBJ1-2; 10 positions agree with TRBD1. Germline V gives CDR1 SGHNT, CDR2 YYREEE (reference sequence). The CDR3 has 18 amino acids.

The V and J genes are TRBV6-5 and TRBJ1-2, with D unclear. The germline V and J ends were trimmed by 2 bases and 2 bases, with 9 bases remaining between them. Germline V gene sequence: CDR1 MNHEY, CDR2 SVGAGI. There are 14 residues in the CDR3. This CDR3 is CASSYSSQNYGYTF. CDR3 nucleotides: TGTGCCAGCAGTTACAGTAGCCAGAACTATGGCTACACCTTC.

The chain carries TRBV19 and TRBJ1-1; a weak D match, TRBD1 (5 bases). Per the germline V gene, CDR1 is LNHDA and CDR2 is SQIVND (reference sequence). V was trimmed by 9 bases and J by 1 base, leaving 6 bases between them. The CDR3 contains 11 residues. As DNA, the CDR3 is TGTGCCAGCGACAGGAACACTGAAGCTTTCTTT. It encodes CASDRNTEAFF.

The CDR3 sequence is CASSLEGGDNSPLHF. The DNA for the CDR3 is TGCGCCAGCAGCTTGGAGGGGGGGGATAATTCACCCCTCCACTTT. V is TRBV5-1 and J is TRBJ1-6, with a tentative D call TRBD1 (6 bases). CDR1 is SGHRS, CDR2 YFSETQ, per germline. The CDR3 is 15 amino acids. The V end was cut by 0 bases, the J end by 5 bases, with 9 bases between.

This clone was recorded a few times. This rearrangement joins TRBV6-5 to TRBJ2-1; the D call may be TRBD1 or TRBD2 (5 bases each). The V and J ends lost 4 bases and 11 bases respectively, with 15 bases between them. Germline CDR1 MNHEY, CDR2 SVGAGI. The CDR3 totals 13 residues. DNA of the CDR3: TGTGCCAGCAGTTCAGGGCTAGCTTCGCAGCAGTTCTTC. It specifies CASSSGLASQQFF.

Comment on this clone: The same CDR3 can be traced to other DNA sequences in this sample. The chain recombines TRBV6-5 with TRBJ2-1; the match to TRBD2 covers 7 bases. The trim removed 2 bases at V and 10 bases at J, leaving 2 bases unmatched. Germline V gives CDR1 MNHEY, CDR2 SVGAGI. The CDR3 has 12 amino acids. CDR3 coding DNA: TGTGCCAGCAGTTACCCCGGGGGGGAGCAGTTCTTC. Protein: CASSYPGGEQFF.

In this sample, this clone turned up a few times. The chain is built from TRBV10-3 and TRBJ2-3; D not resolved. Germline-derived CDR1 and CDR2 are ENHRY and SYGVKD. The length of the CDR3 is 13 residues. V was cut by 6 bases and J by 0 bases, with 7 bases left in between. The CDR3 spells CAISGFSTDTQYF. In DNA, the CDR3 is TGTGCCATCAGCGGATTTAGCACAGATACGCAGTATTTT.

The chain's CDR3 is CASSRGTDQETQYF. In nucleotides, the CDR3 is TGTGCCAGCAGTCGCGGGACAGACCAAGAGACCCAGTACTTC. The V gene is TRBV6-5, the J gene TRBJ2-5; a possible D gene is TRBD1 (7 bases). V was clipped by 5 bases and J by 0 bases, with 10 bases between them. Per the germline V gene, CDR1 is MNHEY and CDR2 is SVGAGI. CDR3 size: 14 residues.

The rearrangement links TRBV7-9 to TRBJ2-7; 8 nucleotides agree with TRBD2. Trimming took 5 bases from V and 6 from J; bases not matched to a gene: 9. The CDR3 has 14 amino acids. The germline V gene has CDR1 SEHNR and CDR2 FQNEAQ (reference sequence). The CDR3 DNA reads TGTGCCAGCAGCGCCCTGCGGGGGGCGGGCGAGCAGTACTTC. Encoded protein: CASSALRGAGEQYF.

The CDR3 sequence is CASSTGTGPKSSYEQYF. The DNA of the CDR3 is TGTGCCAGTAGTACCGGGACAGGACCAAAGAGCTCCTACGAGCAGTACTTC. The V call is TRBV19, the J call TRBJ2-7; 8 bases agree with TRBD1. Trimming at V came to 4 bases and at J to 0 bases, leaving 11 bases not matched to a gene. CDR3 length: 17 residues. CDR1 and CDR2 from the germline V gene are LNHDA and SQIVND (reference sequence).

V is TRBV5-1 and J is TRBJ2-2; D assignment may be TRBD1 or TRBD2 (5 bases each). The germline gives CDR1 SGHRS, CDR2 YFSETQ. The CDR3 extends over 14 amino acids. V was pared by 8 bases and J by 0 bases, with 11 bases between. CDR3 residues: CASRDGSNTGELFF. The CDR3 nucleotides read TGCGCCAGTAGGGACGGATCGAACACCGGGGAGCTGTTTTTT.

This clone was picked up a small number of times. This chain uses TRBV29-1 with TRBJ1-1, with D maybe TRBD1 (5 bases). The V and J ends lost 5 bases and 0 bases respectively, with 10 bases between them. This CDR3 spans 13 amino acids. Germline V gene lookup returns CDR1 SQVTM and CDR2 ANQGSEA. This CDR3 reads CSVLEGMNTEAFF. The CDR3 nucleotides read TGCAGCGTTCTAGAGGGGATGAACACTGAAGCTTTCTTT.

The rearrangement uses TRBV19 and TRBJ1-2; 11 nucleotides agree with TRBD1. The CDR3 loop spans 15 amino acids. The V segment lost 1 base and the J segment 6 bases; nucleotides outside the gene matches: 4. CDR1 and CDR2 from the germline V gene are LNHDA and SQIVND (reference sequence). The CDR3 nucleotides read TGTGCCAGTAGTATAGGGACAGGGGGCGCAAATGGCTACACCTTC. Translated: CASSIGTGGANGYTF.